The 15 T cell receptor beta chains reported below all come from one sample, sequenced in a study of blood T cell repertoires in COVID-19. Some clones are missing from TCRdb's copy, which holds only in-frame ones; the method was immunoSEQ multiplex PCR. The sample consists of around 62,000 clones, 88% of them appearing once. Sequencing used peripheral blood. These receptors were obtained from a woman aged 60-75 years with COVID-19, enrolled during active disease.

This rearrangement joins TRBV10-3 to TRBJ2-7; D unclear. The CDR3 extends over 19 amino acids. The germline V gene has CDR1 ENHRY and CDR2 SYGVKD. V was pared by 4 bases and J by 7 bases, with 32 bases between. In DNA form, the CDR3 reads TGTGCCATCAGTGCCGGGTACGGGTCTGGATCAACGGTCCCTTGGGAGCAGTACTTC. Translated, it gives CAISAGYGSGSTVPWEQYF.

V is TRBV4-2 and J is TRBJ1-1, with D possibly being TRBD1 (5 bases). Germline V gene lookup returns CDR1 LGHNA and CDR2 YNFKEQ. The CDR3 loop spans 16 amino acids. Trimming pared 4 bases from V and 0 bases from J, leaving 15 bases between. The CDR3 sequence is CASSPSGGLVNTEAFF. The DNA for the CDR3 is TGTGCCAGCAGCCCAAGTGGGGGGTTGGTGAACACTGAAGCTTTCTTT.

The rearrangement uses TRBV19 and TRBJ1-1; D remains ambiguous. The germline CDR1 and CDR2 sequences are LNHDA and SQIVND (reference sequence). The CDR3 totals 13 residues. V was cut by 8 bases and J by 2 bases, with 12 bases left in between. In nucleotides, the CDR3 is TGTGCCAGTCGCCCACGGTCTAACACTGAAGCTTTCTTT. Its translation: CASRPRSNTEAFF.

This sequence joins TRBV28 and TRBJ2-6; possible D gene TRBD1, 5 bases. The CDR3 length is 15 residues. Germline CDR1 MDHEN, CDR2 SYDVKM. The V gene lost 2 bases and the J gene lost 4 bases, with 9 bases spanning the gap. This CDR3 is CASSLRRGGANVLTF. The CDR3 nucleotides are TGTGCCAGCAGTTTACGTAGGGGAGGGGCCAACGTCCTGACTTTC. The full variable domain, in which reference TRBV28 and TRBJ2-6 provide the parts outside the CDR3, is DVKVTQSSRYLVKRTGEKVFLECVQDMDHENMFWYRQDPGLGLRLIYFSYDVKMKEKGDIPEGYSVSREKKERFSLILESASTNQTSMYLCASSLRRGGANVLTFGAGSRLTVL.

J is TRBJ2-2 and V is TRBV28; 7 bases are a match to TRBD2. The CDR3 length is 15 residues. Germline trimming cut 6 bases from V and 3 bases from J; bases unmatched to any gene: 7. Germline CDR1 MDHEN, CDR2 SYDVKM. CDR3 region: CASSLGGRDTGELFF. Written as DNA, the CDR3 is TGTGCCAGCAGCTTGGGGGGGAGGGACACCGGGGAGCTGTTTTTT.

V and J are TRBV4-1 and TRBJ2-5; TRBD1 is a possible D gene (5 bases). Per the germline V gene, CDR1 is MGHRA and CDR2 is YSYEKL. V dropped 0 bases and J dropped 2 bases, with 7 bases sitting between them. The CDR3 runs 14 residues. CDR3: CASSQDPGQETQYF. The CDR3 DNA is TGCGCCAGCAGCCAAGATCCAGGGCAAGAGACCCAGTACTTC.

This chain uses TRBV15 with TRBJ1-4, with D tentatively TRBD1 (6 bases). Trimming stripped 4 bases from V and 0 bases from J, with 15 bases between. Germline V gene data show CDR1 as LNHNV and CDR2 as YYDKDF (reference sequence). CDR3 length: 17 amino acids. The CDR3 nucleotides read TGTGCCACCAGCACCCGACAGGCTACGGCAACTAATGAAAAACTGTTTTTT. This translates into CATSTRQATATNEKLFF.

This clone showed up just a few times. V usage is TRBV19 and J usage is TRBJ2-3; 8 positions agree with TRBD2. CDR1 and CDR2 from the germline V gene are LNHDA and SQIVND (reference sequence). V lost 3 bases and J lost 6; bases outside the gene matches: 11. The CDR3 runs 16 residues. CDR3 nucleotides: TGTGCCAGTAGTATCCCCTTCAATAGCGGGAAGGATACGCAGTATTTT. This codes for CASSIPFNSGKDTQYF.

CDR3: CASSFSGEEWEKLFF. The CDR3 DNA sequence: TGTGCCAGTAGTTTTTCGGGGGAGGAGTGGGAAAAACTGTTTTTT. The J gene is TRBJ1-4, the V gene TRBV19; maybe TRBD1 (5 bases). Per germline, CDR1 LNHDA and CDR2 SQIVND (reference sequence). This CDR3 spans 15 amino acids. V was clipped by 5 bases and J by 8 bases, with 18 bases between them.

This chain joins TRBV7-6 and TRBJ2-1, with 9 bases matching TRBD1. The CDR3 sequence is 17 residues long. Germline lookup yields CDR1 SGHVS and CDR2 FNYEAQ. V gave up 3 bases and J gave up 6 bases; unmatched junction bases: 12. Here the CDR3 reads CASSFLHRGRDPNEQFF. CDR3 DNA sequence: TGTGCCAGCAGCTTCCTCCACAGGGGGCGAGATCCCAATGAGCAGTTCTTC. Variable domain in full (rest from reference TRBV7-6 and TRBJ2-1): GAGVSQSPRYKVTKRGQDVALRCDPISGHVSLYWYRQALGQGPEFLTYFNYEAQQDKSGLPNDRFSAERPEGSISTLTIQRTEQRDSAMYRCASSFLHRGRDPNEQFFGPGTRLTVL.

The J gene is TRBJ2-7, the V gene TRBV12-5, with 9 bases fitting TRBD2. The CDR3 consists of 13 residues. After removal of 10 bases from V and 1 base from J, the junction contained 5 bases not matched to a gene. Per germline, CDR1 LGHNT and CDR2 FRNRAP. CDR3 loop: CATRRGGSYEQYF. The CDR3 DNA follows: TGTGCTACACGGCGGGGGGGTTCCTACGAGCAGTACTTC.

The chain employs TRBV4-3 and TRBJ2-1; TRBD2 matches 10 bases. J lost 4 bases, V lost 4 bases, and 16 bases had no gene match. The CDR3 loop spans 19 amino acids. Germline V CDR1 and CDR2: LGHNA, YSLEER. CDR3 DNA sequence: TGCGCCAGCAGCCGCGCACCCTCTAGCGGGGGTTACGAATACAATGAGCAGTTCTTC. It translates to CASSRAPSSGGYEYNEQFF.

This clone was seen just once. The CDR3 loop reads CASSLVLRSLFTDTQYF. The CDR3 nucleotides are TGTGCCAGCAGCTTAGTACTTCGGTCTTTATTTACAGATACGCAGTATTTT. The chain combines TRBV7-2 with TRBJ2-3, with no clear D. V was trimmed by 1 base and J by 3 bases, leaving 17 bases between them. Germline loops: CDR1 SGHTA, CDR2 FQGNSA. This CDR3 is 17 amino acids long.

The chain employs TRBV5-4 and TRBJ2-1; 9 nucleotides match TRBD1. The CDR3 extends over 14 amino acids. Trimming took 2 bases from V and 4 from J; bases not matched to a gene: 1. Germline V gene data show CDR1 as SGHNT and CDR2 as YYREEE (reference sequence). This CDR3 is CASSFDRGYNEQFF. The CDR3 nucleotides read TGTGCCAGCAGCTTTGACAGGGGGTACAATGAGCAGTTCTTC. Full variable domain (remainder filled in from reference TRBV5-4 and TRBJ2-1): ETGVTQSPTHLIKTRGQQVTLRCSSQSGHNTVSWYQQALGQGPQFIFQYYREEENGRGNFPPRFSGLQFPNYSSELNVNALELDDSALYLCASSFDRGYNEQFFGPGTRLTVL.

Turning to this clone: The same CDR3 arises from other DNA sequences in this sample as well. DNA for the CDR3: TGTGCCAGTAGTAGGGGACAGGGAAATCAGCCCCAGCATTTT. Translating gives CASSRGQGNQPQHF. V gene TRBV19 combines with J gene TRBJ1-5, with 9 bases lining up with TRBD1. In germline, CDR1 is LNHDA, CDR2 SQIVND (reference sequence). V was clipped by 4 bases and J by 4 bases; unmatched bases: 2. There are 14 residues in the CDR3.